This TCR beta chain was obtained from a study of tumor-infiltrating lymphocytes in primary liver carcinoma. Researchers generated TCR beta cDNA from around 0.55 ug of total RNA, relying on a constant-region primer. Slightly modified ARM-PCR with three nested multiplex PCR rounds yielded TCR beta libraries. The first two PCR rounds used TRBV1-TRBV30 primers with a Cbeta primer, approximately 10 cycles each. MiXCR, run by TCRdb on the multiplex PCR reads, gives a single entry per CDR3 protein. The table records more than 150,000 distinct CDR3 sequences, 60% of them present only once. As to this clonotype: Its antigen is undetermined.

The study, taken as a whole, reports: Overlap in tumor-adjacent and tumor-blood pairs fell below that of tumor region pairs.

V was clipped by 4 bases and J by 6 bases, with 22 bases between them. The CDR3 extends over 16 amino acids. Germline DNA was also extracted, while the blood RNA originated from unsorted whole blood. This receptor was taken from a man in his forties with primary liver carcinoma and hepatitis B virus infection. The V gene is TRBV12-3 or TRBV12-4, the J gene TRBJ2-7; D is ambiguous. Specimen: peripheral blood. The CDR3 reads CASSSDVWAASGEQYF. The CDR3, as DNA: TGTGCCAGCAGTTCTGACGTTTGGGCGGCATCGGGCGAGCAGTACTTC.